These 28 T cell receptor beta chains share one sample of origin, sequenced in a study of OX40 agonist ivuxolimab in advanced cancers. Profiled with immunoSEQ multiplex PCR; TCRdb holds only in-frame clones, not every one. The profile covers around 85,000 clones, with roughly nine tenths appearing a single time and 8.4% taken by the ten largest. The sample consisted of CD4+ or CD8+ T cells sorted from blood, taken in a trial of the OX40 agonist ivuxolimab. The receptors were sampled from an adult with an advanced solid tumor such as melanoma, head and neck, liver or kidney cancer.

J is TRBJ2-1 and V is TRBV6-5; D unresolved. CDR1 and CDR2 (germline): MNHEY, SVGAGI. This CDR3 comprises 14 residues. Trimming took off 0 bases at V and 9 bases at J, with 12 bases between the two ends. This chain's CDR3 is CASSYSALVVEQFF. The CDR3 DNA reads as TGTGCCAGCAGTTACTCCGCCCTAGTGGTTGAGCAGTTCTTC.

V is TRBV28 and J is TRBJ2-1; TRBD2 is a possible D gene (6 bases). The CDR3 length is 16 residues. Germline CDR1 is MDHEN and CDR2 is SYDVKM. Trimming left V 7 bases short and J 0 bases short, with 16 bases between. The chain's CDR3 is CASTPEGTDSYNEQFF. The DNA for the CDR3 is TGTGCCAGCACCCCGGAGGGAACAGACTCCTACAATGAGCAGTTCTTC.

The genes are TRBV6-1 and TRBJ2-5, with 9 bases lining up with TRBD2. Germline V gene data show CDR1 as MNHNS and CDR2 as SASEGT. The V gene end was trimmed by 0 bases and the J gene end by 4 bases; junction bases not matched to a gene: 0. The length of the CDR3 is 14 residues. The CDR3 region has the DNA TGTGCCAGCAGTGAAGCTAGCGGGAGAGAGACCCAGTACTTC. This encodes CASSEASGRETQYF.

The CDR3 bases are TGCGCCAGCAGCCTTGGACAGGGGGACACTGAAGCTTTCTTT. It specifies CASSLGQGDTEAFF. The chain combines TRBV4-1 with TRBJ1-1; 10 nucleotides align to TRBD1. The V segment lost 4 bases and the J segment 3 bases; nucleotides outside the gene matches: 2. Germline V CDR1 and CDR2: MGHRA, YSYEKL. The CDR3 has 14 residues.

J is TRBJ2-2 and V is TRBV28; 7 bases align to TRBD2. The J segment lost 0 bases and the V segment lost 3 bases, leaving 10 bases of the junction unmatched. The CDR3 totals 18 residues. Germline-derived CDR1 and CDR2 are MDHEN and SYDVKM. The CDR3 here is CASSFGREEGPNTGELFF. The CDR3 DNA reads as TGTGCCAGCAGTTTTGGACGGGAGGAGGGTCCGAACACCGGGGAGCTGTTTTTT.

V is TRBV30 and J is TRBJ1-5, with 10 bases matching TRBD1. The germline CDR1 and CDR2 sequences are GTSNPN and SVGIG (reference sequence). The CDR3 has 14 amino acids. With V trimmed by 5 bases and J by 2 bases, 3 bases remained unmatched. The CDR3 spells CAWEGTGGNQPQHF. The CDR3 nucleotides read TGTGCCTGGGAAGGGACAGGGGGCAATCAGCCCCAGCATTTT.

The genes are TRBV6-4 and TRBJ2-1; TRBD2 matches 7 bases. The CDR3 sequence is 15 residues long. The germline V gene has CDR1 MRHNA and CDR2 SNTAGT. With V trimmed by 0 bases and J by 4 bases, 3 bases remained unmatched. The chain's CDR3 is CASSDSSSGYNEQFF. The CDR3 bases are TGTGCCAGCAGTGACTCATCTAGCGGATACAATGAGCAGTTCTTC.

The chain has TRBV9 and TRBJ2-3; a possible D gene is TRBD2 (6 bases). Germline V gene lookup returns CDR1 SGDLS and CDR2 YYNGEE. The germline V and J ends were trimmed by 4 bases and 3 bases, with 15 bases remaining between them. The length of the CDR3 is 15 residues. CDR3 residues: CASSPGGAVTDTQYF. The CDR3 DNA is TGTGCCAGCAGCCCTGGCGGGGCGGTAACAGATACGCAGTATTTT. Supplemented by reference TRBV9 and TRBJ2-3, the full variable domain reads DSGVTQTPKHLITATGQRVTLRCSPRSGDLSVYWYQQSLDQGLQFLIQYYNGEERAKGNILERFSAQQFPDLHSELNLSSLELGDSALYFCASSPGGAVTDTQYFGPGTRLTVL.

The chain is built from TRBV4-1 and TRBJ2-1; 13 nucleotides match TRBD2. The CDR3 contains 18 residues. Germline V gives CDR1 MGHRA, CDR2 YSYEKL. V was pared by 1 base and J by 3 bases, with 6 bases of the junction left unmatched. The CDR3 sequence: CASSQAPGTSGIYNEQFF. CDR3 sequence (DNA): TGCGCCAGCAGCCAAGCCCCCGGGACTAGCGGGATCTACAATGAGCAGTTCTTC.

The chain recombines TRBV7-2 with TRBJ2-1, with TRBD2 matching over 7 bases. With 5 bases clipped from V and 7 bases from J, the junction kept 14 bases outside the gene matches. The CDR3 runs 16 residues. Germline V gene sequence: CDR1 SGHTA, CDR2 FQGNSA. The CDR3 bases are TGTGCCAGCAGCGCCGAACTAGCGTCCCTCGCTAATGAGCAGTTCTTC. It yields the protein CASSAELASLANEQFF.

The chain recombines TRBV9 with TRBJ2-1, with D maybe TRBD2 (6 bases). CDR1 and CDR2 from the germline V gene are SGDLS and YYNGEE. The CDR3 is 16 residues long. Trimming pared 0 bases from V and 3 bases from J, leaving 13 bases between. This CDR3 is CASSVAPGVYYNEQFF. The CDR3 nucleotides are TGTGCCAGCAGCGTAGCGCCGGGAGTATACTACAATGAGCAGTTCTTC.

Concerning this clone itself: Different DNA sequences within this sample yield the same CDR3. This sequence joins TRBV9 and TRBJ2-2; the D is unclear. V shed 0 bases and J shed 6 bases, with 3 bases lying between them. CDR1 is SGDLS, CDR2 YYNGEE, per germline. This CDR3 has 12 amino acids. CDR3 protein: CASSVGSGELFF. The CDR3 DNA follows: TGTGCCAGCAGCGTAGGGTCCGGGGAGCTGTTTTTT.

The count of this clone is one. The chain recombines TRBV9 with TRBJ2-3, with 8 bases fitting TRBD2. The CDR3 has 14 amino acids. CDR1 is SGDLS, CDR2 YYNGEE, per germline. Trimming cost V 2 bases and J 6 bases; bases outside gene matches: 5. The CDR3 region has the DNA TGTGCCAGCAGCGTGGGGACTAGTCCGGATACGCAGTATTTT. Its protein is CASSVGTSPDTQYF.

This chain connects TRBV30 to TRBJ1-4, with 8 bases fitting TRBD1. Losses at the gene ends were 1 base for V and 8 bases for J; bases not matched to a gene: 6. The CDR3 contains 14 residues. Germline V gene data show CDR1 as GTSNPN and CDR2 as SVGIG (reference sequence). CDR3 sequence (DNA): TGTGCCTGGAGTGAAGGACAGGGTTGGGAAAAACTGTTTTTT. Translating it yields CAWSEGQGWEKLFF.

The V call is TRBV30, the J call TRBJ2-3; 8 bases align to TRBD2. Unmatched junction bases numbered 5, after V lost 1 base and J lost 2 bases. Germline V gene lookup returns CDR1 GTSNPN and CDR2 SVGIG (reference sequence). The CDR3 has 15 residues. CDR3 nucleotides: TGTGCCTGGAGTGAGGGTAGCGGGGACACAGATACGCAGTATTTT. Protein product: CAWSEGSGDTDTQYF.

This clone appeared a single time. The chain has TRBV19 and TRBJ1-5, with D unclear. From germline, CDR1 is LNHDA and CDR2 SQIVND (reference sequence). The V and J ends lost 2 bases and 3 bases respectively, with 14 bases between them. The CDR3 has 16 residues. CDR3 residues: CASSITGGPFNQPQHF. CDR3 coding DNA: TGTGCCAGTAGTATAACGGGCGGGCCCTTCAATCAGCCCCAGCATTTT. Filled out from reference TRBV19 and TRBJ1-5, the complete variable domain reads DGGITQSPKYLFRKEGQNVTLSCEQNLNHDAMYWYRQDPGQGLRLIYYSQIVNDFQKGDIAEGYSVSREKKESFPLTVTSAQKNPTAFYLCASSITGGPFNQPQHFGDGTRLSIL.

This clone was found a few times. The CDR3 nucleotides are TGTGCCTGGGAGACAGGGGTAGGGCAGCCCCAGCATTTT. Amino acids: CAWETGVGQPQHF. The chain carries TRBV30 and TRBJ1-5; the match to TRBD1 covers 8 bases. The CDR3 runs 13 residues. Germline lookup yields CDR1 GTSNPN and CDR2 SVGIG (reference sequence). V gave up 5 bases and J gave up 7 bases; unmatched junction bases: 7.

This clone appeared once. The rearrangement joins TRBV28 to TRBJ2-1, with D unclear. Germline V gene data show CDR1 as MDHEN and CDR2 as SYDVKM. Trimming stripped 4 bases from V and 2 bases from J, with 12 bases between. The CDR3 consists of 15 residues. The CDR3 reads CASSSIQDAYNEQFF. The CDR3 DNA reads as TGTGCCAGCAGTTCCATTCAGGATGCCTACAATGAGCAGTTCTTC.

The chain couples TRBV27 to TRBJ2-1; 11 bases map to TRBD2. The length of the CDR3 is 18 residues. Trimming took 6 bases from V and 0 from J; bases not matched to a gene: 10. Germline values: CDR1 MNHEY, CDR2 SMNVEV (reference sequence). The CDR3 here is CASRPSGRPTSSYNEQFF. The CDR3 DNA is TGTGCCAGCAGGCCTAGCGGGAGGCCAACTAGCTCCTACAATGAGCAGTTCTTC.

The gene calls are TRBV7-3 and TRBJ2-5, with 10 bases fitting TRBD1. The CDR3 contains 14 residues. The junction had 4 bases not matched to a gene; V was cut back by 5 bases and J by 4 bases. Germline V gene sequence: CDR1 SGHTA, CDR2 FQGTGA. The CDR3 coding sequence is TGTGCCAGCAGCGCGACAGGGGGCAGAGAGACCCAGTACTTC. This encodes CASSATGGRETQYF. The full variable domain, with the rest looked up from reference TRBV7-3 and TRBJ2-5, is GAGVSQTPSNKVTEKGKYVELRCDPISGHTALYWYRQSLGQGPEFLIYFQGTGAADDSGLPNDRFFAVRPEGSVSTLKIQRTERGDSAVYLCASSATGGRETQYFGPGTRLLVL.

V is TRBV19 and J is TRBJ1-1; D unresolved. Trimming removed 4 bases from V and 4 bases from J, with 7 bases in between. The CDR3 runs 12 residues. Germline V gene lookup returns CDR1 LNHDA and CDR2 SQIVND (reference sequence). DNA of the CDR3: TGTGCCAGTAGTACCGCAGGCACTGAAGCTTTCTTT. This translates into CASSTAGTEAFF.

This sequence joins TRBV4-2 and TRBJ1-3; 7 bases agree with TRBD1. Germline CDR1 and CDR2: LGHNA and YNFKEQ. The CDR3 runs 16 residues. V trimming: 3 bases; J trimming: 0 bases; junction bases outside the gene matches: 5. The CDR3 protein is CASSQGTARSGNTIYF. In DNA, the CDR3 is TGTGCCAGCAGCCAGGGGACAGCCCGCTCTGGAAACACCATATATTTT.

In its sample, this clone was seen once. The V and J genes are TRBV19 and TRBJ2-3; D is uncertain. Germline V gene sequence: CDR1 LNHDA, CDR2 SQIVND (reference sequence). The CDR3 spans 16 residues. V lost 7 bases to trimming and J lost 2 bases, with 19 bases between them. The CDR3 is CASTLNSLSFTDTQYF. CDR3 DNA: TGTGCCAGTACCCTTAATTCGCTCTCTTTCACAGATACGCAGTATTTT.

For the CDR3, the DNA is TGTGCCAGCAGCGAGAGGGGCTGGCACGAGCAGTACGTC. Translation: CASSERGWHEQYV. The chain employs TRBV11-3 and TRBJ2-7; perhaps D is TRBD1 or TRBD2 (5 bases each). Germline values: CDR1 SGHNT, CDR2 YENEEA. The CDR3 contains 13 residues. With 5 bases removed from V and 5 bases from J, the gap between germline ends came to 13 bases.

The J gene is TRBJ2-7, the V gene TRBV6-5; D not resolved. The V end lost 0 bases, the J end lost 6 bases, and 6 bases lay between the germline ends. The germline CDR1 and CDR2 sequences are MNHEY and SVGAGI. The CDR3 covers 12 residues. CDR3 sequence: CASSYSFGEQYF. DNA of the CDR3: TGTGCCAGCAGTTACTCGTTCGGCGAGCAGTACTTC.

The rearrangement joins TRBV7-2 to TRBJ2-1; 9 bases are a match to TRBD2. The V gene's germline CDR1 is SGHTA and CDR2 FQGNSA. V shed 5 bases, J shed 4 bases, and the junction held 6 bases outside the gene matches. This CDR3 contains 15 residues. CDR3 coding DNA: TGTGCCAGCAGCGCGACTAGCGGACAATACAATGAGCAGTTCTTC. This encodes CASSATSGQYNEQFF.

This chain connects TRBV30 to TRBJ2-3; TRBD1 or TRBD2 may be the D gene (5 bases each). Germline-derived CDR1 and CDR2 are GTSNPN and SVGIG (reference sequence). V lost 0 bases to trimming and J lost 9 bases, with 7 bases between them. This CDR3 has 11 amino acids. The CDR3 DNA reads TGTGCCTGGAGTGTAAGGGACACGCAGTATTTT. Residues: CAWSVRDTQYF. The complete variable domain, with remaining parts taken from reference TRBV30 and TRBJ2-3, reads SQTIHQWPATLVQPVGSPLSLECTVEGTSNPNLYWYRQAAGRGLQLLFYSVGIGQISSEVPQNLSASRPQDRQFILSSKKLLLSDSGFYLCAWSVRDTQYFGPGTRLTVL.

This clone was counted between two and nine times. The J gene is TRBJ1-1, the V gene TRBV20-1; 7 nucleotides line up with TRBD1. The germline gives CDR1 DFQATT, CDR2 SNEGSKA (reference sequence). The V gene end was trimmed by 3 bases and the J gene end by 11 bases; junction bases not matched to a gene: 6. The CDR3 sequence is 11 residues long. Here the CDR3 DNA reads TGCAGTGCTAGGGAGGGGGCATGGGCTTTCTTT. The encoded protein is CSAREGAWAFF.